Listed below are T cell receptor beta chains from one sample, sequenced in a study of blood T cell repertoires in COVID-19. The table came from immunoSEQ multiplex PCR; TCRdb's copy has only in-frame clones and leaves some out. This table has 650,000 to 800,000 clones, more than 80% appearing once. The sample comprised peripheral blood. The receptors shown here come from a woman aged 18-29 years with acute or convalescent COVID-19. Both conserved end residues are part of each CDR3. D genes are given only for firm matches. The size field is filled for only some rows; it gives once, few, many or a size class.

cdr3_nt	cdr3_aa	j_call	d_call	v_call	clone_size
TGTGCCAGCACCGAAGGGGGAACCGGGGAGCTGTTTTTT	CASTEGGTGELFF	TRBJ2-2	-	TRBV5-5	-
TGTGCCAGCAGCTTCATCGGTTTCGGGACAGGGGGTCGGGATGAGCAGTTCTTC	CASSFIGFGTGGRDEQFF	TRBJ2-1	TRBD1	TRBV5-5	-
TGTGCCAGCAGCTTTACTTTGAACACTGAAGCTTTCTTT	CASSFTLNTEAFF	TRBJ1-1	-	TRBV13	-
TGTGCCAGCAGTTTATATGCGACAGGGAATGGCTACACCTTC	CASSLYATGNGYTF	TRBJ1-2	TRBD1	TRBV27	once
TGTGCCAGCAGCGCCTTGTCGGGGGAGCTGTTTTTT	CASSALSGELFF	TRBJ2-2	-	TRBV9	-
TGTGCCAGCAGCTTAAGCATAACGGGTAATTCACCCCTCCACTTT	CASSLSITGNSPLHF	TRBJ1-6	-	TRBV7-6	-
TGTGCCAGCAGCCAAGATCCCGGCGGGGGGGCCGGCGAGCAGTACTTC	CASSQDPGGGAGEQYF	TRBJ2-7	TRBD2	TRBV4-2	-
TGTGCCACCAGTGACTCCGCATCCCGGACAGGGTCCCATGGCTACACCTTC	CATSDSASRTGSHGYTF	TRBJ1-2	TRBD1	TRBV24-1	-
TGTGCCAGCTCTCGGGCGGTCCAGGGTCCTAATGAAAAACTGTTTTTT	CASSRAVQGPNEKLFF	TRBJ1-4	-	TRBV18	-
TGTGCCAGCAGTACCGAAGGGGGGAACACTGAAGCTTTCTTT	CASSTEGGNTEAFF	TRBJ1-1	-	TRBV28	-
TGCACCAGCAGCCAAGACCAGGGCCTCCGGACTGAAGCTTTCTTT	CTSSQDQGLRTEAFF	TRBJ1-1	-	TRBV1	few
TGCGCCAGCAGGCGGGACAGCTATGGCTACACCTTC	CASRRDSYGYTF	TRBJ1-2	TRBD1	TRBV10-2	-
TGTGCCAGCAACCCTTTCAGGGGCTCAGGGCCTGAAGCTTTCTTT	CASNPFRGSGPEAFF	TRBJ1-1	-	TRBV9	-
TGTGCCACCAGTGATTTGTGGGAGGGTGAGGAAAAACTGTTTTTT	CATSDLWEGEEKLFF	TRBJ1-4	-	TRBV24-1	-
TGCGCCAGTGCTAAGACAGGGGGAGTTAACATTCAGTACTTC	CASAKTGGVNIQYF	TRBJ2-4	TRBD1	TRBV23-1	-
TGCGCCAGCAGCGTACAGGAAGGATATGGCTACACCTTC	CASSVQEGYGYTF	TRBJ1-2	-	TRBV5-1	-
TGCGCCAGCAGAGTCGACAGGGGCCCCCTTGACGAGCAGTACTTC	CASRVDRGPLDEQYF	TRBJ2-7	TRBD1	TRBV5-1	-
TGTGCCACCAGCAGGACGACAGGAAAGTACGAGCAGTACTTC	CATSRTTGKYEQYF	TRBJ2-7	-	TRBV15	-
TGTGCCAGCATCGGCGTTGCGGGGTTTCGGGGTAATTCACCCCTCCACTTT	CASIGVAGFRGNSPLHF	TRBJ1-6	-	TRBV2	once
TGCGCCAGCAGCATCCGCCCCGGGACTCCACAAGAGACCCAGTACTTC	CASSIRPGTPQETQYF	TRBJ2-5	-	TRBV4-1	once
TGCAGTGCTAGTCCTATTGGGACAGGGGCCCGCTACACCTTC	CSASPIGTGARYTF	TRBJ1-2	TRBD1	TRBV20-1	-
TGTGCCAGCAGCTTAGGAACAGACTCTGGAAACACCATATATTTT	CASSLGTDSGNTIYF	TRBJ1-3	-	TRBV7-9	few
TGTGCCAGCAGCTTGAACGCAGGCGGCACAGATACGCAGTATTTT	CASSLNAGGTDTQYF	TRBJ2-3	-	TRBV5-4	-
TGTGCCAGCAGTGTCCAGTTCAATCAGCCCCAGCATTTT	CASSVQFNQPQHF	TRBJ1-5	-	TRBV6-4	-